Listed here are 5 T cell receptor beta chains from one sample, sequenced in a study of blood T cell repertoires in COVID-19. Produced via immunoSEQ multiplex PCR; TCRdb's table is partial and in-frame only. This sample has 250,000 or so clones, with roughly 88% found just once. What was sequenced was PBMCs or T cells enriched from blood (not recorded which). All receptors derive from a woman in her thirties or forties who had been exposed to COVID-19.

As for this clone: An end of the junction differs from the germline gene, which may be a read error. The chain joins TRBV5-1 to TRBJ1-2; 9 bases are shared with TRBD1. The CDR3 is 13 amino acids. Germline CDR1 is SGHRS and CDR2 is YFSETQ. The CDR3 DNA reads as TGTGCCAGCCAATTTACAGGGGGCGAGGGCTACACCTTC. Translating it yields CASQFTGGEGYTF.

The V call is TRBV9, the J call TRBJ2-2; 10 positions agree with TRBD1. The CDR3 consists of 18 residues. From germline, CDR1 is SGDLS and CDR2 YYNGEE. The junction had 14 bases not matched to a gene; V was cut back by 3 bases and J by 6 bases. The CDR3 region is CASSGNPQRQGAPGELFF. In nucleotides, the CDR3 is TGTGCCAGCAGCGGCAACCCCCAACGACAGGGGGCGCCCGGGGAGCTGTTTTTT.

This clone was found once. The chain has TRBV5-1 and TRBJ2-3; TRBD2 matches at 11 bases. Germline-derived CDR1 and CDR2 are SGHRS and YFSETQ. This CDR3 contains 18 residues. The ends lost 0 bases at V and 1 base at J; junction bases unmatched: 7. Written as DNA, the CDR3 is TGCGCCAGCAGCTTGGAGGCTAGCGGGGGGCCCCGCACAGATACGCAGTATTTT. The encoded protein is CASSLEASGGPRTDTQYF.

The chain couples TRBV11-2 to TRBJ1-5; D uncertain. Trimming removed 0 bases at V and 7 bases at J, with 7 bases between. This CDR3 spans 13 amino acids. The germline V gene has CDR1 SGHAT and CDR2 FQNNGV. CDR3 bases: TGTGCCAGCAGCTTAGATTTGCGGCAGCCCCAGCATTTT. As protein: CASSLDLRQPQHF.

The chain recombines TRBV4-3 with TRBJ1-6; D unclear. The CDR3 length is 13 residues. V was cut by 1 base and J by 11 bases, with 9 bases left in between. Germline CDR1 and CDR2: LGHNA and YSLEER. CDR3: CASSQGTSTPLHF. CDR3 sequence (DNA): TGCGCCAGCAGCCAAGGTACATCCACACCCCTCCACTTT.